In its sample, the clone carrying this T cell receptor (beta chain) was seen a few times. This specimen comes from a study of T-cell reconstitution after alpha-beta-depleted transplantation in children. Preparation of the TCRbeta library involved a method that used unique molecular identifiers. TCRdb passed the PCR reads through MiXCR, listing each CDR3 protein once. The sample has around 300,000 distinct CDR3 sequences; around 25% are singletons. Losses at the gene ends were 3 bases for V and 1 base for J; bases not matched to a gene: 8. The CDR3 is 16 residues long. The V gene's germline CDR1 is DFQATT and CDR2 SNEGSKA (reference sequence).

The sample was PBMCs, mostly from graft donor cells, taken 180 days after TCRalphabeta/CD19-depleted stem cell transplant. V is TRBV20-1 and J is TRBJ2-2; 7 nucleotides line up with TRBD2. This TCR came from a male patient under 18 who had a stem cell transplant for acute lymphoblastic leukemia, so the T cells may come from the graft donor. The CDR3, as DNA: TGCAGTGCTAGGCGCCTTGCGGGGGTGAACACCGGGGAGCTGTTTTTT. It yields the protein CSARRLAGVNTGELFF.